Below are 12 T cell receptor beta chains sequenced from a single sample in a study of early T cells in non-severe SARS-CoV-2 infection. One entry per CDR3 protein results from TCRdb running MiXCR on the 5' RACE reads. The data contain about 26,000 distinct CDR3 sequences, 5.3% of them singletons. The sequencing input was whole blood. These receptors were taken from an adult who was a healthcare worker with PCR-confirmed SARS-CoV-2 infection or an uninfected control (not recorded which).

The sample holds many counts of this clonotype. The rearrangement joins TRBV29-1 to TRBJ2-4; D is undetermined. V lost 0 bases and J lost 4, with 7 bases in between. CDR3 length equals 13 residues. CDR1 is SQVTM, CDR2 ANQGSEA, per germline. The CDR3 sequence: CSVEDFGKNIQYF. The CDR3, as DNA: TGCAGCGTTGAAGATTTCGGAAAAAACATTCAGTACTTC.

This clonotype was counted ten times or more. The genes are TRBV12-3 or TRBV12-4 and TRBJ2-7, with D possibly matching TRBD2 (5 bases). Trimming cost V 6 bases and J 7 bases, with 13 bases left between them. CDR3 length: 12 amino acids. CDR3 loop: CASRSLSGEQYF. The CDR3 bases are TGTGCCAGCAGGTCTTTATCGGGAGAGCAGTACTTC.

This clonotype came up many times. The chain recombines TRBV4-1 with TRBJ2-5; 7 nucleotides agree with TRBD2. The CDR3 has 16 amino acids. V shed 4 bases, J shed 0 bases, and the junction held 8 bases outside the gene matches. The germline V gene encodes CDR1 MGHRA and CDR2 YSYEKL. The CDR3 protein is CASSRGLPYYQETQYF. CDR3 nucleotide sequence: TGCGCCAGCAGCCGGGGACTACCCTACTACCAAGAGACCCAGTACTTC.

This clonotype was seen ten or more times. The CDR3 sequence: CASSSQPLDPGNEQFF. The CDR3 DNA follows: TGCGCCAGCAGCTCACAGCCCCTGGACCCTGGCAATGAGCAGTTCTTC. The chain recombines TRBV5-1 with TRBJ2-1; no clear D gene. V was cut by 3 bases and J by 6 bases, with 19 bases left in between. The germline gives CDR1 SGHRS, CDR2 YFSETQ. The CDR3 spans 16 residues. The variable domain in full, with the rest retrieved from reference TRBV5-1 and TRBJ2-1, is KAGVTQTPRYLIKTRGQQVTLSCSPISGHRSVSWYQQTPGQGLQFLFEYFSETQRNKGNFPGRFSGRQFSNSRSEMNVSTLELGDSALYLCASSSQPLDPGNEQFFGPGTRLTVL.

The table lists this clonotype with many counts. The chain uses TRBV20-1 and TRBJ2-7; D is possibly TRBD2 (5 bases). This CDR3 spans 14 amino acids. Germline CDR1 reads DFQATT; CDR2 reads SNEGSKA (reference sequence). V shed 8 bases and J shed 2 bases, with 19 bases lying between them. This chain's CDR3 is CSSSSPADPYEQYF. The CDR3 nucleotides read TGCAGTTCCTCCTCCCCAGCGGACCCCTACGAGCAGTACTTC.

This clonotype was observed many times. The chain uses TRBV20-1 and TRBJ2-7; D is unclear. The V end lost 5 bases, the J end lost 5 bases, and 10 bases lay between the germline ends. Per the germline V gene, CDR1 is DFQATT and CDR2 is SNEGSKA (reference sequence). CDR3 length equals 11 residues. CDR3 residues: CSAPRPNEQYF. The CDR3 DNA is TGCAGTGCTCCCCGCCCAAACGAGCAGTACTTC.

By share of the sample, this clonotype is medium-sized (0.01 to 0.1%). This CDR3 is CASSSQREADTQYF. In DNA, the CDR3 is TGTGCCAGCAGCTCACAGCGGGAGGCAGATACGCAGTATTTT. The chain links TRBV7-2 to TRBJ2-3, with 9 bases lining up with TRBD2. V lost 4 bases to trimming and J lost 4 bases; unmatched junction nucleotides: 3. Germline assignment: CDR1 SGHTA and CDR2 FQGNSA. There are 14 residues in the CDR3.

In its sample, this clonotype was seen many times. The chain employs TRBV10-3 and TRBJ2-2, with a possible D match to TRBD2 (5 bases). CDR1 is ENHRY, CDR2 SYGVKD, per germline. The CDR3 is 13 residues long. V was shortened by 11 bases and J by 3 bases, with 13 bases between the two germline ends. The CDR3 bases are TGTGCCTCGGGTGGAGGCGACACCGGGGAGCTGTTTTTT. Translated: CASGGGDTGELFF.

This clonotype has ten or more counts. Here the CDR3 reads CASSVTGNTEAFF. As DNA, the CDR3 is TGTGCCAGCAGTGTGACAGGGAACACTGAAGCTTTCTTT. The rearrangement uses TRBV6-6 and TRBJ1-1; D may be TRBD1 (6 bases). CDR3 length: 13 amino acids. V gave up 5 bases and J gave up 1 base, with 8 bases separating them. Germline loops: CDR1 MNHNY, CDR2 SVGAGI (reference sequence).

This clonotype appeared many times. The J gene is TRBJ1-4, the V gene TRBV12-3 or TRBV12-4, with D hard to call. The CDR3 extends over 11 amino acids. The germline V and J ends were trimmed by 2 bases and 8 bases, with 3 bases remaining between them. For the CDR3, the DNA is TGTGCCAGCAGTTTAACGGAAAAACTGTTTTTT. Protein product: CASSLTEKLFF.

Concerning this clonotype itself: This may stem from a read error, because a much larger clone lies one nucleotide away. The chain combines TRBV29-1 with TRBJ1-2; D possibly corresponds to TRBD1 (5 bases). This CDR3 comprises 12 residues. V was trimmed by 3 bases and J by 6 bases, leaving 11 bases between them. CDR1 SQVTM and CDR2 ANQGSEA come from the germline V gene. The CDR3 protein is CSVESGVHGYTF. In DNA form, the CDR3 reads TGCAGCGTTGAGTCGGGGGTGCATGGCTACACCTTC.

This clonotype came up many times. The chain carries TRBV20-1 and TRBJ1-2; 7 bases map to TRBD1. Germline CDR1 DFQATT, CDR2 SNEGSKA (reference sequence). There are 13 residues in the CDR3. V lost 3 bases, J lost 4 bases, and 5 bases stayed unmatched. The CDR3 sequence is CSASGTAPYGYTF. CDR3 coding DNA: TGCAGTGCTAGCGGGACAGCCCCCTATGGCTACACCTTC.